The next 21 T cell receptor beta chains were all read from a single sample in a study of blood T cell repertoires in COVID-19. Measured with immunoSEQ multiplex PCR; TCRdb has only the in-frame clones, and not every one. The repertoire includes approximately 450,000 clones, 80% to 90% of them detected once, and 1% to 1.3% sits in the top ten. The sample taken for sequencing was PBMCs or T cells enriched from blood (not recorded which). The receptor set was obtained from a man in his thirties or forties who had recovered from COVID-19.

This CDR3 is CAYHGLADSYEQYF. The CDR3 bases are TGTGCCTACCACGGACTAGCGGACTCCTACGAGCAGTACTTC. This sequence joins TRBV30 and TRBJ2-7, with TRBD2 matching 10 bases. Germline lookup yields CDR1 GTSNPN and CDR2 SVGIG (reference sequence). J was trimmed by 0 bases and V by 7 bases; bases with no gene match: 6. CDR3 size: 14 residues.

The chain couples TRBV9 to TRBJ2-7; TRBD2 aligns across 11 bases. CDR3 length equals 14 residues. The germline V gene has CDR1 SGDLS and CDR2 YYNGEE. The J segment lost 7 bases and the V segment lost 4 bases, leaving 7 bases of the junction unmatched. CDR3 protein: CASSPGTSGLEQYF. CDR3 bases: TGTGCCAGCAGCCCTGGGACTAGCGGCCTGGAGCAGTACTTC.

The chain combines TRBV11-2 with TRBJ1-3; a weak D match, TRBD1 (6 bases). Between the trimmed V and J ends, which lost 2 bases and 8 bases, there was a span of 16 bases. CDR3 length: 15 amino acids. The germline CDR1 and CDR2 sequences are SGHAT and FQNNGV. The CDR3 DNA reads TGTGCCAGCAGCTTATCGGCCAGGGGCTTGGACACCATATATTTT. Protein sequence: CASSLSARGLDTIYF. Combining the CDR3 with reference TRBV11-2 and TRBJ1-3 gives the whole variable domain EAGVAQSPRYKIIEKRQSVAFWCNPISGHATLYWYQQILGQGPKLLIQFQNNGVVDDSQLPKDRFSAERLKGVDSTLKIQPAKLEDSAVYLCASSLSARGLDTIYFGEGSWLTVV.

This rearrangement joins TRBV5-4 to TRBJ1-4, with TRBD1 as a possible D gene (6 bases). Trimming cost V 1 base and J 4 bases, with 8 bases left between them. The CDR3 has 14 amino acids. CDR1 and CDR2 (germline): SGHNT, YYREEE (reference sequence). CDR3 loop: CASSLSGVNEKLFF. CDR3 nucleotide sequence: TGTGCCAGCAGCTTGTCAGGGGTTAATGAAAAACTGTTTTTT.

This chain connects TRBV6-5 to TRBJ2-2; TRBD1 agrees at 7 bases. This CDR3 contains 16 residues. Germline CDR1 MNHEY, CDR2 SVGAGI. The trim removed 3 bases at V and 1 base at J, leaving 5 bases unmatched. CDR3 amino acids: CASSYRQGWNTGELFF. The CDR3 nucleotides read TGTGCCAGCAGTTATCGACAGGGCTGGAACACCGGGGAGCTGTTTTTT.

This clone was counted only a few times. CDR3 loop: CAISEVTSLETQYF. The CDR3 bases are TGTGCCATCAGTGAAGTTACTAGTTTAGAGACCCAGTACTTC. V usage is TRBV10-3 and J usage is TRBJ2-5, with a weak D call TRBD2 (5 bases). Germline loops: CDR1 ENHRY, CDR2 SYGVKD. Trimming took 3 bases from V and 4 from J, leaving 12 bases between them. This CDR3 is built from 14 residues.

The CDR3 is CASSLFSGGRNTQYF. The CDR3 nucleotides read TGTGCCAGCAGTTTATTCTCAGGGGGGAGGAATACGCAGTATTTT. The chain links TRBV28 to TRBJ2-3; D may be TRBD1 (7 bases). CDR3 length: 15 residues. V was cut by 1 base and J by 7 bases, with 15 bases left in between. CDR1 and CDR2 from the germline V gene are MDHEN and SYDVKM. Based on the CDR3 plus reference TRBV28 and TRBJ2-3, the full variable domain is DVKVTQSSRYLVKRTGEKVFLECVQDMDHENMFWYRQDPGLGLRLIYFSYDVKMKEKGDIPEGYSVSREKKERFSLILESASTNQTSMYLCASSLFSGGRNTQYFGPGTRLTVL.

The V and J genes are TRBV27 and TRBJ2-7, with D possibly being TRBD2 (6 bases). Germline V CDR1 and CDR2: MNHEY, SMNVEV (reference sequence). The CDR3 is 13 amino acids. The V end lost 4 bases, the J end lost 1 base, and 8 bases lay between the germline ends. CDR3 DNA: TGTGCCAGCAGTTGGGGGGTTTCCTACGAGCAGTACTTC. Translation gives CASSWGVSYEQYF.

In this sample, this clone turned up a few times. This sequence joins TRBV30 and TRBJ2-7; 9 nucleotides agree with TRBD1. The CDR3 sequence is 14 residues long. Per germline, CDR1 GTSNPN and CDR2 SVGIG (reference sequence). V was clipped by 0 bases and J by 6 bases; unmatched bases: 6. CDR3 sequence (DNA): TGTGCCTGGAGTGTTGGGACAGGGAGCCTCGAGCAGTACTTC. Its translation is CAWSVGTGSLEQYF. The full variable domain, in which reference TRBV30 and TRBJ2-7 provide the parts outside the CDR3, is SQTIHQWPATLVQPVGSPLSLECTVEGTSNPNLYWYRQAAGRGLQLLFYSVGIGQISSEVPQNLSASRPQDRQFILSSKKLLLSDSGFYLCAWSVGTGSLEQYFGPGTRLTVT.

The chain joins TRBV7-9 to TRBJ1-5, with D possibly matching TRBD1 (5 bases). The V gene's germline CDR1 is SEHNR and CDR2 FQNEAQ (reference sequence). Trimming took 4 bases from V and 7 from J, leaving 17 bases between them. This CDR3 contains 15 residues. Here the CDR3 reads CASSYGPGAGQPQHF. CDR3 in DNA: TGTGCCAGCAGCTACGGACCCGGGGCGGGGCAGCCCCAGCATTTT.

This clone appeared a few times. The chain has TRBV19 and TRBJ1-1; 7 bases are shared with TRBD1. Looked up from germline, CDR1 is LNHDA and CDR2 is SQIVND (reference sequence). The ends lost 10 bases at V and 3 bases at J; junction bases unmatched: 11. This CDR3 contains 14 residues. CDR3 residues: CATKTQGTYTEAFF. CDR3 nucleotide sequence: TGTGCCACTAAGACACAGGGGACCTACACTGAAGCTTTCTTT.

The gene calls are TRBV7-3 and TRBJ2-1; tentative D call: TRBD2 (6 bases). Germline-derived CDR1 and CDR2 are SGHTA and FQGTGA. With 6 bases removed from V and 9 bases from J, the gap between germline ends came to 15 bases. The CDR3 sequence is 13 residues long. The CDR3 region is CASRGTPRGEQFF. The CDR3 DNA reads TGTGCCAGCAGGGGGACTCCGAGGGGTGAGCAGTTCTTC. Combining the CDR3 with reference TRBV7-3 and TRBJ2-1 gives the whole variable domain GAGVSQTPSNKVTEKGKYVELRCDPISGHTALYWYRQSLGQGPEFLIYFQGTGAADDSGLPNDRFFAVRPEGSVSTLKIQRTERGDSAVYLCASRGTPRGEQFFGPGTRLTVL.

The chain's CDR3 is CASSRDTEAYEQYF. The CDR3 coding sequence is TGTGCCAGTAGTAGGGACACCGAAGCCTACGAGCAGTACTTC. This chain connects TRBV19 to TRBJ2-7; perhaps TRBD1 as D (6 bases). Between the trimmed V and J ends, which lost 4 bases and 2 bases, there was a span of 12 bases. The CDR3 consists of 14 residues. CDR1 and CDR2 from the germline V gene are LNHDA and SQIVND (reference sequence).

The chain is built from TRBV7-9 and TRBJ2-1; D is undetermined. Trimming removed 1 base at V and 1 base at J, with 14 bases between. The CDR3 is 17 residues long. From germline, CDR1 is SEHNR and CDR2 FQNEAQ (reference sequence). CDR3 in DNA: TGTGCCAGCAGCTTAGGAGTGACTCTCCCATCCTACAATGAGCAGTTCTTC. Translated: CASSLGVTLPSYNEQFF.

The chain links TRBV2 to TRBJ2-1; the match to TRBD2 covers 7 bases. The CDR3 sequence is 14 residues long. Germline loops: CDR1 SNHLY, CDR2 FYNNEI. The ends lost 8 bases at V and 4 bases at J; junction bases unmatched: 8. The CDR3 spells CASPPAGAYNEQFF. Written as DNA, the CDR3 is TGTGCCAGCCCGCCTGCGGGAGCTTACAATGAGCAGTTCTTC.

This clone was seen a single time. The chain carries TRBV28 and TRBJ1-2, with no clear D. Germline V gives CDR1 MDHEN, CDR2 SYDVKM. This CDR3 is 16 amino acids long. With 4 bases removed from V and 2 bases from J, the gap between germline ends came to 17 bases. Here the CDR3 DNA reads TGTGCCAGCAGTTCCCCCTCTAAGACACAAAACTATGGCTACACCTTC. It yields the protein CASSSPSKTQNYGYTF.

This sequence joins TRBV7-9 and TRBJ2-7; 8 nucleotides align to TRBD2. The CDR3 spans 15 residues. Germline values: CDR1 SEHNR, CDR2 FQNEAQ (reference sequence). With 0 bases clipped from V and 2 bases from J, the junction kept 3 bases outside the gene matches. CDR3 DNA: TGTGCCAGCAGCTTAGCTATAGCGGGACCCTACGAGCAGTACTTC. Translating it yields CASSLAIAGPYEQYF.

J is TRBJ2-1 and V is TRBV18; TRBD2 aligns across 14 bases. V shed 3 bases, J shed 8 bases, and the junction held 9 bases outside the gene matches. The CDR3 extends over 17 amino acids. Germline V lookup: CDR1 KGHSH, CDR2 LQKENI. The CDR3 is CASSPGLAGVGPDEQFF. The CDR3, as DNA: TGTGCCAGCTCACCGGGACTAGCGGGAGTGGGACCGGATGAGCAGTTCTTC.

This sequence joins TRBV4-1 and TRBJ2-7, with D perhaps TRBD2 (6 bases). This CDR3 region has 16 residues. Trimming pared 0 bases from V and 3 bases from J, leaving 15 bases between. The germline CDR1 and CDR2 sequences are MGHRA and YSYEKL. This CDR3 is CASSQDYRGTLYEQYF. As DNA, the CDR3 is TGCGCCAGCAGCCAAGATTATCGGGGGACCCTCTACGAGCAGTACTTC.

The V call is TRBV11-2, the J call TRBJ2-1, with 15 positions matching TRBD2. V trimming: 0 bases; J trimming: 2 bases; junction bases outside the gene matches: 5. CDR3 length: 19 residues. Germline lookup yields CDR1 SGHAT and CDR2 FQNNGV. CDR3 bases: TGTGCCAGCAGCTTAGATGCGGGACTAGCGGGAGGCGCCTACAATGAGCAGTTCTTC. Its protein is CASSLDAGLAGGAYNEQFF.

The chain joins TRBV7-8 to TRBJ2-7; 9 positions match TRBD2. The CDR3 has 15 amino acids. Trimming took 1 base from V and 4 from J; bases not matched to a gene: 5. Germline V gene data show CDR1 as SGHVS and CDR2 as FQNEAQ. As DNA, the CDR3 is TGTGCCAGCAGCTTAGATTTAGCGGGAGTGTACGAGCAGTACTTC. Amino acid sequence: CASSLDLAGVYEQYF.